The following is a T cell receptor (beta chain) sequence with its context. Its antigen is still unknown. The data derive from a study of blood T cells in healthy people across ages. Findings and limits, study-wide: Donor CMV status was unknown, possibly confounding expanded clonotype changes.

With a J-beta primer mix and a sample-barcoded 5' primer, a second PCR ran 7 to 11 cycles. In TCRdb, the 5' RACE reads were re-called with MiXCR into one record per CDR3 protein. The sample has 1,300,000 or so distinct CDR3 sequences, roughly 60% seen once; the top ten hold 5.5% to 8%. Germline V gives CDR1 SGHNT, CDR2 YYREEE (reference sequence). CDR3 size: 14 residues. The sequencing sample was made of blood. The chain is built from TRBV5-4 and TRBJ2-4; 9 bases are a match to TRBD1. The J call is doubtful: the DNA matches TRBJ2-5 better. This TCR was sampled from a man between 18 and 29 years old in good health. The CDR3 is CASSVPGQGETQYF. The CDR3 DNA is TGTGCCAGCAGCGTCCCGGGACAGGGAGAGACCCAGTACTTC.